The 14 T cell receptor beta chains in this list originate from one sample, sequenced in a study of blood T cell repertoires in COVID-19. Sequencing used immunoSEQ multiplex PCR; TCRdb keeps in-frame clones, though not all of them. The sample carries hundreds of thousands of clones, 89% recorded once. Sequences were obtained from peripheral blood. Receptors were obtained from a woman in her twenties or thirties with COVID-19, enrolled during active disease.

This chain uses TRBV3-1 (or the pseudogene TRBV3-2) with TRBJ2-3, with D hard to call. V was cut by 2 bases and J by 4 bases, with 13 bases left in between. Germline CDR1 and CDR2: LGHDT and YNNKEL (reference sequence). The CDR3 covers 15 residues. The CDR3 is CASSQPGLASDTQYF. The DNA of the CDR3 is TGTGCCAGCAGCCAACCCGGGTTAGCTTCAGATACGCAGTATTTT.

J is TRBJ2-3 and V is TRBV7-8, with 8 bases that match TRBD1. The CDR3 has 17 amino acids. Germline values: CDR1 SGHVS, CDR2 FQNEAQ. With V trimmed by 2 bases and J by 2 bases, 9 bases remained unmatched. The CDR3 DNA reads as TGTGCCAGCAGCTTAAGGCCCAGGGGGCCCTTCACAGATACGCAGTATTTT. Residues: CASSLRPRGPFTDTQYF.

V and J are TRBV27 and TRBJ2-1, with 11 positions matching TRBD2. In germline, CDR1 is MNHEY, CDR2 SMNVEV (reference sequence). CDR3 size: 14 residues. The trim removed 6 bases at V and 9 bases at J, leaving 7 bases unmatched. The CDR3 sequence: CASSQAGTSGEQFF. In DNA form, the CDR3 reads TGTGCCAGCAGCCAAGCGGGGACTAGCGGTGAGCAGTTCTTC.

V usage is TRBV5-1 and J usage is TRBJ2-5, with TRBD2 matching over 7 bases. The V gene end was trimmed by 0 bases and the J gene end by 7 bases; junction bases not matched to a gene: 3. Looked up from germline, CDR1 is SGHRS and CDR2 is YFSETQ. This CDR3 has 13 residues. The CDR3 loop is CASSLASGATQYF. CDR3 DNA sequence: TGCGCCAGCAGCTTGGCCAGCGGGGCGACCCAGTACTTC.

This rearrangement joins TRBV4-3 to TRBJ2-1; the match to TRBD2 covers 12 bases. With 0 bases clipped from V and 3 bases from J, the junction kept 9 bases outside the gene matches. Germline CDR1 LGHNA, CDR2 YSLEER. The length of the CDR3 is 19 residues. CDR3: CASSQDILGLAGLYNEQFF. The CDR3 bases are TGCGCCAGCAGCCAAGATATCTTAGGACTAGCGGGGCTCTACAATGAGCAGTTCTTC.

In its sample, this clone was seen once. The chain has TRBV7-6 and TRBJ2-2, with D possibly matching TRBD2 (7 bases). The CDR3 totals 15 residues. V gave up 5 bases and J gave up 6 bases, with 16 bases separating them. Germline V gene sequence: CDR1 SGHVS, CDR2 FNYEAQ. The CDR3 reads CASSQWGGGAGELFF. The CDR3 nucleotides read TGTGCCAGCAGCCAATGGGGGGGCGGCGCCGGGGAGCTGTTTTTT.

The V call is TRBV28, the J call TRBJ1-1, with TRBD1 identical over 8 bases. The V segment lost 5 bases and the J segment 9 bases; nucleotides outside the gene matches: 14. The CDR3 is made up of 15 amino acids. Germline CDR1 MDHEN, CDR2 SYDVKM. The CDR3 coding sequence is TGTGCCAGCAGTGTGGTGAGCAGGGGGCTTGGTAAAGCTTTCTTT. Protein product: CASSVVSRGLGKAFF.

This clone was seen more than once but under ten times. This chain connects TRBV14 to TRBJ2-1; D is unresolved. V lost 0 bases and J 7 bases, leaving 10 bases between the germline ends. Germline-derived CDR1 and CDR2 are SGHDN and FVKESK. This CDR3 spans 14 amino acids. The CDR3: CASSQEHPRNEQFF. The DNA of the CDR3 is TGTGCCAGCAGCCAAGAACACCCTAGGAATGAGCAGTTCTTC.

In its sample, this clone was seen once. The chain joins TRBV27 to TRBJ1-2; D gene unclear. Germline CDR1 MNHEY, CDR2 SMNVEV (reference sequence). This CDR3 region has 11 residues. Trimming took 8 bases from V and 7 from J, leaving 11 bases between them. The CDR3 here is CASGRDSGYTF. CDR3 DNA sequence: TGTGCCAGCGGGAGGGATAGTGGCTACACCTTC.

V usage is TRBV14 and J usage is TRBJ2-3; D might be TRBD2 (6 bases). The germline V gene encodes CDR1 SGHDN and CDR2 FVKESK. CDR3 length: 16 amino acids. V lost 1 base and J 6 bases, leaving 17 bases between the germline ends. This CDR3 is CASSQVAGDSSDTQYF. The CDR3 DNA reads TGTGCCAGCAGCCAAGTAGCCGGGGACTCCTCGGATACGCAGTATTTT.

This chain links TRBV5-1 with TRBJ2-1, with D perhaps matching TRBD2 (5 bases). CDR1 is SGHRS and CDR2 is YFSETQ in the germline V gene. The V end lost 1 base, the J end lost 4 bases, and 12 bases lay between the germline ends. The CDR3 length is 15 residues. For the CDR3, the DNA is TGCGCCAGCAGCTTGACGACCTCGGGGTACAATGAGCAGTTCTTC. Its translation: CASSLTTSGYNEQFF. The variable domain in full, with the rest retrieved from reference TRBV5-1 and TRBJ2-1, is KAGVTQTPRYLIKTRGQQVTLSCSPISGHRSVSWYQQTPGQGLQFLFEYFSETQRNKGNFPGRFSGRQFSNSRSEMNVSTLELGDSALYLCASSLTTSGYNEQFFGPGTRLTVL.

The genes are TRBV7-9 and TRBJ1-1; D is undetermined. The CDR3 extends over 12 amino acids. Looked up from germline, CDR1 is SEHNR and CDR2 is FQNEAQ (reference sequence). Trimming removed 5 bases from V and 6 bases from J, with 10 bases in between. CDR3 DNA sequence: TGTGCCAGCAGCGTCACAAGTCCTGAAGCTTTCTTT. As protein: CASSVTSPEAFF.

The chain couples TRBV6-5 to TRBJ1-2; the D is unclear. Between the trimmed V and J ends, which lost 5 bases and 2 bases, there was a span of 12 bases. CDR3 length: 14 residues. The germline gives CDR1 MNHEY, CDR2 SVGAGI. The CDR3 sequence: CASSPQDWNYGYTF. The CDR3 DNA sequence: TGTGCCAGCAGTCCCCAGGACTGGAACTATGGCTACACCTTC.

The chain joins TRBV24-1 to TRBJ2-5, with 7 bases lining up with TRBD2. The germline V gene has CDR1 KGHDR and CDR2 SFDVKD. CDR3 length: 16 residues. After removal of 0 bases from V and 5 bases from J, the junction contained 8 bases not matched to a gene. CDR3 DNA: TGTGCCACCAGTGATTTGGTGGGGAGGGGAGGGGAGACCCAGTACTTC. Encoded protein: CATSDLVGRGGETQYF.